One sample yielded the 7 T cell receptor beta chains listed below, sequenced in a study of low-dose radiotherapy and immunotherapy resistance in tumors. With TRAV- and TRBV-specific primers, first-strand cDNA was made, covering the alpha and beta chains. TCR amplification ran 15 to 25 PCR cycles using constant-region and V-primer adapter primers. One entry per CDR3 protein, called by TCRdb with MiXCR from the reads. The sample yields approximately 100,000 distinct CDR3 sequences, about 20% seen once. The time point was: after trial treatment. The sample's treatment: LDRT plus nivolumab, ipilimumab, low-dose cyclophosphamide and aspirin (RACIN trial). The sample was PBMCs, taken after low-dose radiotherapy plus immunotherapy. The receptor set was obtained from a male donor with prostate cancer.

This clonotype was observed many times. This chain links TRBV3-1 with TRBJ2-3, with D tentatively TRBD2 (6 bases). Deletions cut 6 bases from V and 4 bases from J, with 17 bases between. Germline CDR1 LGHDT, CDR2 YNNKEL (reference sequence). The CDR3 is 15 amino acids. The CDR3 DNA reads TGTGCCAGCAGTTACAACCTAGCGAGGGCAGATACGCAGTATTTT. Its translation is CASSYNLARADTQYF.

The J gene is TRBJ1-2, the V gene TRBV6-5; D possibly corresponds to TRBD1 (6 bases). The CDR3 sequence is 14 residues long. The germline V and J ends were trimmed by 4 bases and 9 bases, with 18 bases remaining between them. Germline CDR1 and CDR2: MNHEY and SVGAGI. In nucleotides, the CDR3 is TGTGCCAGCAGTTGGGAGACAGGCGGACCCAGCTACACCTTC. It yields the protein CASSWETGGPSYTF.

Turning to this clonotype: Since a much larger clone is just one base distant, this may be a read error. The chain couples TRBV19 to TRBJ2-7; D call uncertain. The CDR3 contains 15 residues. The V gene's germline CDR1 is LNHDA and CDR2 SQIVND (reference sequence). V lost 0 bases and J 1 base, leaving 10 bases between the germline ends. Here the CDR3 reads CASSIDLVRSYEQYF. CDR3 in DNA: TGTGCCAGTAGTATAGATCTCGTGAGGTCCTACGAGCAGTACTTC.

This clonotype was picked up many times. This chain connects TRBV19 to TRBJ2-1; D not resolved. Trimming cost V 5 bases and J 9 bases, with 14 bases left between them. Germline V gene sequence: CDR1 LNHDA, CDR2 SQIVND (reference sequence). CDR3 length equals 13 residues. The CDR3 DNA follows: TGTGCCAGTAGTCCCCGAACTGATCGTGAGCAGTTCTTC. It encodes CASSPRTDREQFF.

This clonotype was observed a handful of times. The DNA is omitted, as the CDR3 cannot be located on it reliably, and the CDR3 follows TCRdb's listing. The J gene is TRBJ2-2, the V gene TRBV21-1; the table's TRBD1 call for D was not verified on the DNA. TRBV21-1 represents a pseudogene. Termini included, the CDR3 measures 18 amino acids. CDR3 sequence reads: CASSPNWTEITGELFFFF.

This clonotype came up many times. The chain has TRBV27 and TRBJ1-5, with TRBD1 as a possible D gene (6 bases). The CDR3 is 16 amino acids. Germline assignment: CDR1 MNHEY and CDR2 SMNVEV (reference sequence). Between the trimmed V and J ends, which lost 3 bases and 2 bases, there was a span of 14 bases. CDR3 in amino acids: CASSFGQRFRNQPQHF. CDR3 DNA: TGTGCCAGCAGTTTCGGACAGAGATTTCGCAATCAGCCCCAGCATTTT.

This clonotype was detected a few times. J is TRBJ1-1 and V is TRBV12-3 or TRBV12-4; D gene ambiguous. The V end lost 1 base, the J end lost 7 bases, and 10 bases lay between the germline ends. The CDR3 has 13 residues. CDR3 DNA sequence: TGTGCCAGCAGTTTAGGGCTGGGATTTGAAGCTTTCTTT. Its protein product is CASSLGLGFEAFF.